The following is a T cell receptor beta chain sequence with its context. Its antigen is undetermined. These data come from a study of beta chain features in type 1 diabetes. Study-level results: A closer apparent resemblance between naive, central memory and Treg TCRB repertoires was seen in patients than in healthy donors.

Since all of the isolated RNA was reverse transcribed, expressed TCRB transcripts were what got sequenced. Profiled with immunoSEQ multiplex PCR; TCRdb holds only in-frame clones, not every one. The repertoire holds 140,000 to 150,000 clones, with over 9.5% as singletons. The CDR3 runs to 17 residues. V was shortened by 0 bases and J by 0 bases, with 10 bases between the two germline ends. Per germline, CDR1 SGDLS and CDR2 YYNGEE. Material for sequencing was naive CD4+ T cells from blood. The rearrangement joins TRBV9 to TRBJ1-6; D unclear. The TCR was taken from a man younger than 30 in good health. This CDR3 reads CASSVGGQSSYNSPLHF. CDR3 DNA: TGTGCCAGCAGCGTAGGCGGCCAGAGCTCCTATAATTCACCCCTCCACTTT.